This record concerns one T cell receptor beta chain sequence. Its antigen is still unknown. No much larger clone exists at a distance of one base, and base qualities are not known. Collaborating institutions collected whole blood in K2EDTA tubes following their own protocols. For TCRbeta analysis, collaborators shipped samples as frozen whole blood, isolated PBMCs, or DNA extracted from either of those sample types. The immunoSEQ Assay, a bias-controlled multiplex PCR, was used to amplify TCRbeta CDR3 regions from genomic DNA. As for how the authors treated the data: Within the assay, amplification of reference gene primers was used to estimate how many nucleated cells each sample contained. To quantify the absolute abundance of each unique TCRbeta CDR3 rearrangement, sequence reads were collapsed and filtered. Productive Simpson clonality was computed per sample as the square root of Simpson's diversity index over productive rearrangements. The clones in this table, taken by TCRdb from immuneACCESS, are in-frame only. Not every clone is retained; where verified, under half of the shortfall comes from an unresolved V gene, and the cause of the rest is unknown. From that table come the V and J calls and clone size; the DNA was used to work out D and trimming. The sample records about 140,000 clones, 70% to 90% of which are singletons. The biggest ten clones account for approximately 1.4% of the sample.

This sample was included in a study of blood T cell repertoires in COVID-19 (dated by TCRdb to 2018 to 2020). Describing the broader study: Collaborator samples came from the United States, Italy and Spain and covered acute and convalescent phases of COVID-19. The prospective study material was composed of cDNA or gDNA derived from T cells, B-cell-depleted T cells, or PBMCs. The dataset comprised deeply sampled blood TCRbeta repertoires from subjects exposed to, actively infected with, or recovered from COVID-19. Samples were obtained from the ongoing ImmuneRACE study (first 160 participants) and from some 1,300 subjects provided by 6 global collaborators. Where HLA class I and class II types were available, the types were taken from metadata supplied by the sample provider, not from assay-based typing. A de-identified subject ID, COVID-19 status, age in years and sex were almost always included in the sample metadata. The repertoires were made available in a free public database intended to serve as a resource for research on the immune response to SARS-CoV-2.

Paper-wide results and their limitations: How much clinical and demographic metadata was included differed by source and by participant, and the metadata was provided uncurated.

The sequence was obtained from a woman aged 60-75 years with acute or convalescent COVID-19. The sequenced sample was peripheral blood.

The encoded CDR3 is CATSDFVQPQHF. The DNA sequence is given as TGTGCCACCAGTGATTTCGTCCAGCCCCAGCATTTT. Here the chain combines TRBV24-1 and TRBJ1-5, with the D gene too uncertain to name. The cysteine opens and the phenylalanine closes a CDR3 of 12 amino acids. The read is trimmed to its CDR3 DNA, 36 bases read in frame from base 1. From a lookup of the germline V gene, CDR1 and CDR2 are KGHDR and SFDVKD. V is cut by 1 base and J by 7 bases, and the space between the germline ends is 4 bases.